These 27 T cell receptor beta chains originate from one sample sequenced in a study of vaccination effects on CD4 cells after COVID-19. The assay was immunoSEQ multiplex PCR, and TCRdb's table has in-frame clones only and misses some. The data contain fewer than 85,000 clones, about 67% of them singletons. Their target antigens are unknown. At the end of over 8 days of culture, CD4+ T cells were isolated. Participants were given two doses of BNT162b2 or mRNA-1273 vaccine. The source material was CD4+ T cells from PBMCs cultured without peptide, sampled after COVID-19 vaccination. The source of these receptors is a human donor who received a COVID-19 vaccine.

This clone has just a few counts. The CDR3 coding sequence is TGTGCCAGCAGCCTTCAAGGGGGGATTGGTGGAAACACCATATATTTT. Translating gives CASSLQGGIGGNTIYF. The rearrangement links TRBV7-2 to TRBJ1-3; D is perhaps TRBD1 (6 bases). Germline V gene sequence: CDR1 SGHTA, CDR2 FQGNSA. Trimming removed 5 bases from V and 3 bases from J, with 17 bases in between. The length of the CDR3 is 16 residues.

This clone was found a few times. The V gene is TRBV7-2, the J gene TRBJ1-2, with a weak D call TRBD1 (5 bases). The CDR3 covers 15 residues. V dropped 0 bases and J dropped 0 bases, with 8 bases sitting between them. Germline CDR1 and CDR2: SGHTA and FQGNSA. The CDR3 DNA is TGTGCCAGCAGCTTAGCAGGCAGGGCTAACTATGGCTACACCTTC. Translating it yields CASSLAGRANYGYTF.

This clone was picked up a small number of times. V and J are TRBV6-6 and TRBJ2-1; 7 bases are a match to TRBD2. V trimming: 6 bases; J trimming: 8 bases; junction bases outside the gene matches: 13. CDR3 size: 15 residues. Germline assignment: CDR1 MNHNY and CDR2 SVGAGI (reference sequence). CDR3 sequence: CASSSPGLQSDEQFF. In DNA, the CDR3 is TGTGCCAGCAGCTCCCCGGGACTACAGAGCGATGAGCAGTTCTTC.

This chain joins TRBV10-3 and TRBJ2-5, with D maybe TRBD2 (6 bases). V was cut by 11 bases and J by 5 bases, with 18 bases left in between. There are 13 residues in the CDR3. Germline CDR1 ENHRY, CDR2 SYGVKD. CDR3 nucleotides: TGTGCCCTCCGGAGGGAAGCAGGGGAGACCCAGTACTTC. Its translation: CALRREAGETQYF.

The CDR3 sequence: CASSPRQGVSYNEQFF. CDR3 in DNA: TGTGCCAGCAGCCCAAGACAGGGTGTGTCCTACAATGAGCAGTTCTTC. The V gene is TRBV7-3, the J gene TRBJ2-1; 7 positions match TRBD1. The germline V gene encodes CDR1 SGHTA and CDR2 FQGTGA. The V segment lost 5 bases and the J segment 1 base; nucleotides outside the gene matches: 8. CDR3 length: 16 residues.

The CDR3 nucleotides read TGTGCCAGCAGCCCGGGACACGCGGGCACTGAAGCTTTCTTT. Its protein is CASSPGHAGTEAFF. The gene calls are TRBV5-5 and TRBJ1-1; perhaps TRBD1 as D (6 bases). Germline V gene sequence: CDR1 SGHKS, CDR2 YYEKEE (reference sequence). Trimming left V 4 bases short and J 4 bases short, with 14 bases between. This CDR3 is built from 14 residues.

This clone turned up a few times. The chain uses TRBV6-5 and TRBJ2-1; 8 bases align to TRBD1. The CDR3 extends over 14 amino acids. CDR1 and CDR2 from the germline V gene are MNHEY and SVGAGI. Trimming took 4 bases from V and 4 from J; bases not matched to a gene: 3. In DNA form, the CDR3 reads TGTGCCAGCAGTTCCCGGACAGGGTACAATGAGCAGTTCTTC. Protein product: CASSSRTGYNEQFF.

This chain links TRBV7-2 with TRBJ1-4; D is unresolved. CDR3 length: 14 residues. The V end was cut by 3 bases, the J end by 8 bases, with 13 bases between. CDR1 is SGHTA, CDR2 FQGNSA, per germline. CDR3 sequence reads: CASSFFSTAEKLFF. DNA of the CDR3: TGTGCCAGCAGCTTTTTCTCTACAGCCGAAAAACTGTTTTTT.

This clone was recorded a few times. This chain links TRBV20-1 with TRBJ1-6; the D gene is possibly TRBD1 (5 bases). The CDR3 spans 14 residues. The germline gives CDR1 DFQATT, CDR2 SNEGSKA (reference sequence). V gave up 3 bases and J gave up 8 bases, with 14 bases separating them. In DNA form, the CDR3 reads TGCAGTGCTAGTCCCGGACATAGGGATTCACCCCTCCACTTT. Encoded protein: CSASPGHRDSPLHF.

The sample holds a few counts of this clone. The chain links TRBV5-5 to TRBJ1-2; unclear D gene. Germline V gene sequence: CDR1 SGHKS, CDR2 YYEKEE (reference sequence). There are 14 residues in the CDR3. The ends were cut back, 1 base at V and 0 bases at J, with 7 bases in the middle. The CDR3 loop reads CASSLQSSNYGYTF. The CDR3 nucleotides read TGTGCCAGCAGCTTGCAGAGCTCTAACTATGGCTACACCTTC.

Concerning this clone: This specimen includes other DNA sequences encoding the same CDR3. J is TRBJ2-3 and V is TRBV5-1; 7 bases line up with TRBD2. With 0 bases clipped from V and 4 bases from J, the junction kept 2 bases outside the gene matches. Germline-derived CDR1 and CDR2 are SGHRS and YFSETQ. The CDR3 covers 14 residues. The CDR3 protein is CASSLDGGADTQYF. CDR3 DNA sequence: TGCGCCAGCAGCTTGGATGGGGGGGCAGATACGCAGTATTTT.

By sample share, this clone is medium-sized. The chain is built from TRBV2 and TRBJ1-5; D remains unclear. CDR3 length equals 13 residues. The germline CDR1 and CDR2 sequences are SNHLY and FYNNEI. V was cut by 8 bases and J by 2 bases, with 10 bases left in between. The CDR3 sequence: CASLQERNQPQHF. CDR3 bases: TGTGCCAGCTTGCAGGAGCGCAATCAGCCCCAGCATTTT.

The chain combines TRBV7-9 with TRBJ1-5, with 7 positions matching TRBD1. The CDR3 sequence is 13 residues long. With 5 bases clipped from V and 3 bases from J, the junction kept 1 base outside the gene matches. Looked up from germline, CDR1 is SEHNR and CDR2 is FQNEAQ (reference sequence). CDR3 sequence: CASSGTVNQPQHF. In DNA form, the CDR3 reads TGTGCCAGCAGCGGGACAGTCAATCAGCCCCAGCATTTT. Together with reference TRBV7-9 and TRBJ1-5, the CDR3 gives the full variable domain: DTGVSQNPRHKITKRGQNVTFRCDPISEHNRLYWYRQTLGQGPEFLTYFQNEAQLEKSRLLSDRFSAERPKGSFSTLEIQRTEQGDSAMYLCASSGTVNQPQHFGDGTRLSIL.

J is TRBJ2-2 and V is TRBV4-3, with 9 nucleotides matching TRBD2. The junction had 6 bases not matched to a gene; V was cut back by 2 bases and J by 2 bases. The CDR3 extends over 17 amino acids. Germline assignment: CDR1 LGHNA and CDR2 YSLEER. The CDR3 coding sequence is TGCGCCAGCAGCCAACAACCGGGACTAGCAAACACCGGGGAGCTGTTTTTT. It is translated as CASSQQPGLANTGELFF.

There are a few counts of this clone. This sequence joins TRBV14 and TRBJ1-2, with TRBD1 identical over 8 bases. This CDR3 is built from 15 residues. The J segment lost 6 bases and the V segment lost 6 bases, leaving 12 bases of the junction unmatched. Germline V gives CDR1 SGHDN, CDR2 FVKESK. The chain's CDR3 is CASRLTGQGLHGYTF. Written as DNA, the CDR3 is TGTGCCAGCAGACTGACAGGACAGGGCCTTCATGGCTACACCTTC.

The V and J genes are TRBV12-5 and TRBJ2-4; D might be TRBD2 (5 bases). Trimming removed 3 bases at V and 0 bases at J, with 18 bases between. The CDR3 consists of 18 residues. The germline V gene encodes CDR1 LGHNT and CDR2 FRNRAP. The DNA for the CDR3 is TGTGCTAGTGGTTTAACAAAGGACGGGGAAGTAGCCAAAAACATTCAGTACTTC. This codes for CASGLTKDGEVAKNIQYF.

This clone has a single count. J is TRBJ2-1 and V is TRBV7-2, with TRBD2 as a possible D gene (6 bases). CDR3 length: 14 residues. With 5 bases removed from V and 4 bases from J, the gap between germline ends came to 12 bases. CDR1 and CDR2 (germline): SGHTA, FQGNSA. CDR3 sequence: CASSQRRGYNEQFF. Written as DNA, the CDR3 is TGTGCCAGCAGCCAACGGCGGGGTTACAATGAGCAGTTCTTC.

V usage is TRBV27 and J usage is TRBJ1-1; 8 positions agree with TRBD1. CDR3 size: 15 residues. Germline loops: CDR1 MNHEY, CDR2 SMNVEV (reference sequence). J lost 4 bases, V lost 6 bases, and 10 bases had no gene match. Here the CDR3 reads CASRDSGTGVTEAFF. The CDR3 bases are TGTGCCAGCAGGGACTCCGGGACAGGAGTCACTGAAGCTTTCTTT.

The CDR3 sequence is CASSRDGDSPLHF. The CDR3 DNA is TGTGCCAGCTCACGGGATGGGGATTCACCCCTCCACTTT. V gene TRBV18 combines with J gene TRBJ1-6; D gene unclear. The CDR3 is made up of 13 amino acids. Trimming left V 4 bases short and J 8 bases short, with 9 bases between. Germline V CDR1 and CDR2: KGHSH, LQKENI. Together with reference TRBV18 and TRBJ1-6, the CDR3 gives the full variable domain: NAGVMQNPRHLVRRRGQEARLRCSPMKGHSHVYWYRQLPEEGLKFMVYLQKENIIDESGMPKERFSAEFPKEGPSILRIQQVVRGDSAAYFCASSRDGDSPLHFGNGTRLTVT.

The V gene is TRBV2, the J gene TRBJ1-1; a weak D match, TRBD1 (5 bases). CDR1 and CDR2 (germline): SNHLY, FYNNEI. The V end was cut by 6 bases, the J end by 5 bases, with 13 bases between. CDR3 length equals 13 residues. The CDR3 DNA follows: TGTGCCAGCAGGGTCAGGGAGGGGACTGAAGCTTTCTTT. Translated, it gives CASRVREGTEAFF.

This chain joins TRBV12-3 or TRBV12-4 and TRBJ1-2; 8 bases agree with TRBD1. The V segment lost 6 bases and the J segment 8 bases; nucleotides outside the gene matches: 2. The CDR3 runs to 11 residues. The CDR3 DNA is TGTGCCAGCAGCCACAGGGGGGGCTACACCTTC. The encoded protein is CASSHRGGYTF.

This clone showed up just once. This sequence joins TRBV5-5 and TRBJ1-2; no definite D call. This CDR3 region has 11 residues. V lost 1 base, J lost 7 bases, and 5 bases lay in between. Germline CDR1 SGHKS, CDR2 YYEKEE (reference sequence). This CDR3 is CASSLTLGYTF. The DNA of the CDR3 is TGTGCCAGCAGCTTGACCCTTGGCTACACCTTC. Full variable domain (rest looked up from reference TRBV5-5 and TRBJ1-2): DAGVTQSPTHLIKTRGQQVTLRCSPISGHKSVSWYQQVLGQGPQFIFQYYEKEERGRGNFPDRFSARQFPNYSSELNVNALLLGDSALYLCASSLTLGYTFGSGTRLTVV.

The chain combines TRBV5-1 with TRBJ1-2, with TRBD1 matching 7 bases. The V gene's germline CDR1 is SGHRS and CDR2 YFSETQ. Trimming took 2 bases from V and 0 from J; bases not matched to a gene: 7. The CDR3 is 16 amino acids. In DNA form, the CDR3 reads TGCGCCAGCAGCTTCCGACAGGGAGGGTCTAACTATGGCTACACCTTC. Amino acid sequence: CASSFRQGGSNYGYTF.

The J gene is TRBJ1-5, the V gene TRBV28, with D perhaps matching TRBD1 (5 bases). Germline CDR1 MDHEN, CDR2 SYDVKM. This CDR3 is 17 amino acids long. V gave up 3 bases and J gave up 1 base, with 16 bases separating them. CDR3 sequence: CASSFLGLRTSNQPQHF. The DNA for the CDR3 is TGTGCCAGCAGTTTTTTAGGTCTCCGGACAAGCAATCAGCCCCAGCATTTT. Based on the CDR3 plus reference TRBV28 and TRBJ1-5, the full variable domain is DVKVTQSSRYLVKRTGEKVFLECVQDMDHENMFWYRQDPGLGLRLIYFSYDVKMKEKGDIPEGYSVSREKKERFSLILESASTNQTSMYLCASSFLGLRTSNQPQHFGDGTRLSIL.

J is TRBJ2-7 and V is TRBV6-5, with 12 bases aligning to TRBD1. Per the germline V gene, CDR1 is MNHEY and CDR2 is SVGAGI. CDR3 size: 15 residues. V shed 8 bases, J shed 1 base, and the junction held 6 bases outside the gene matches. CDR3 nucleotides: TGTGCCAGCGTCCCGGGACAGGGGGCTTCCTACGAGCAGTACGTC. As protein: CASVPGQGASYEQYV.

This chain links TRBV9 with TRBJ1-3; tentative D call: TRBD1 (6 bases). With 4 bases removed from V and 0 bases from J, the gap between germline ends came to 14 bases. Germline V CDR1 and CDR2: SGDLS, YYNGEE. The CDR3 is made up of 16 amino acids. CDR3 nucleotides: TGTGCCAGCAGCTCACAGGGCCCCCTCTCTGGAAACACCATATATTTT. Translating gives CASSSQGPLSGNTIYF.

This clone came up once. The chain is built from TRBV12-3 or TRBV12-4 and TRBJ1-2, with 8 bases matching TRBD1. The J segment lost 4 bases and the V segment lost 8 bases, leaving 3 bases of the junction unmatched. There are 12 residues in the CDR3. The CDR3 spells CASGGQGYGYTF. CDR3 nucleotides: TGTGCCAGCGGCGGACAGGGCTATGGCTACACCTTC.